Listed below are T cell receptor beta chains from one sample, sequenced in a study of cytomegalovirus exposure and HLA in healthy donors. Method: immunoSEQ multiplex PCR; TCRdb's copy keeps in-frame clones and lacks some. The repertoire holds roughly 100,000 clones, with over 75% as singletons. Sequencing input: PBMCs. The receptor set was obtained from a man between 60 and 75 years old in good health and CMV-seropositive. Each CDR3 is given with its conserved first and last residue. A D gene is named only where the DNA matches it firmly. Rows give clone size only sometimes, using once, few, many, or a class for an expanded clone.

NA	TRBV6-5	TRBJ1-2	few	TGTGCCAGCAGCCAGAAGGGGTTCTATGGCTACACCTTC	CASSQKGFYGYTF
NA	TRBV20-1	TRBJ1-1	NA	TGCAGTGCTCGGAGTTCCCCTGAAGCTTTCTTT	CSARSSPEAFF
NA	TRBV19	TRBJ1-2	NA	TGTGCCAGTAGTATCGACATGTTCTATGGCTACACCTTC	CASSIDMFYGYTF
TRBD1	TRBV19	TRBJ1-5	NA	TGTGCCAGTAGTATGAGGGGACAGGGGGTAAGGCCCCAGCATTTT	CASSMRGQGVRPQHF
NA	TRBV19	TRBJ1-3	NA	TGTGCCAGTACTAACGAACGGGGTTCTGGAAACACCATATATTTT	CASTNERGSGNTIYF
TRBD1	TRBV7-9	TRBJ1-5	NA	TGTGCCAGCAGCCCCGGACAGGGTGGGGAGCCCCAGCATTTT	CASSPGQGGEPQHF
TRBD1	TRBV6-9	TRBJ2-5	few	TGTGCCAGCAAACCCCTTGCCGGGACAGGGGTTACCCAGTACTTC	CASKPLAGTGVTQYF
NA	TRBV7-8	TRBJ1-4	NA	TGTGCCAGCAGCCTAAGGGGGTCTCCAAAGGGAGAAAAACTGTTTTTT	CASSLRGSPKGEKLFF
TRBD1	TRBV10-2	TRBJ1-2	NA	TGCGCCAGCAGTGAGGCCTCCGGGACAGGGGGGTACTATGGCTACACCTTC	CASSEASGTGGYYGYTF
TRBD1	TRBV15	TRBJ1-2	NA	TGTGCCACCAGCAGAGATCGACAGGGTGGATATGGCTACACCTTC	CATSRDRQGGYGYTF
NA	TRBV7-8	TRBJ1-2	NA	TGTGCCAGCAGCTTTACAGGGAACAACTATGGCTACACCTTC	CASSFTGNNYGYTF
NA	TRBV19	TRBJ2-3	NA	TGTGCCAGTAGTATGGGGGCGAGGGCGAGCACAGATACGCAGTATTTT	CASSMGARASTDTQYF
TRBD2	TRBV18	TRBJ2-3	NA	TGTGCCAGCTCGGAAGCGGGGGAGTCCACAGATACGCAGTATTTT	CASSEAGESTDTQYF
NA	TRBV11-2	TRBJ2-1	NA	TGTGCCAGCAGGACAGACTACAATGAGCAGTTCTTC	CASRTDYNEQFF
NA	TRBV18	TRBJ2-7	few	TGTGCCAGCTCACCACAGGACGGGGTAGACTACGAGCAGTACTTC	CASSPQDGVDYEQYF
NA	TRBV7-2	TRBJ2-1	NA	TGTGCCAGCAGCCAGGGGTTCGTTGAGCAGTTCTTC	CASSQGFVEQFF
NA	TRBV5-1	TRBJ1-5	NA	TGCGCCAGCAGCTTGGGACACACGAGCAATCAGCCCCAGCATTTT	CASSLGHTSNQPQHF
NA	TRBV29-1	TRBJ2-5	NA	TGCAGCGTTGAAGATCCAACCGGGACACGGATGTACTTC	CSVEDPTGTRMYF
TRBD2	TRBV13	TRBJ2-7	NA	TGTGCCAGCAGCTTACAGGGTTGGGGGGTTTGGGAGGGCTACGAGCAGTACTTC	CASSLQGWGVWEGYEQYF
NA	TRBV6-5	TRBJ1-3	NA	TGTGCCAGTAGTTCCCGGAGGGACACCATATATTTT	CASSSRRDTIYF
NA	TRBV2	TRBJ2-7	NA	TGTGCCAGCTTACGGGGGAACCTCCCCGAGCAGTACTTC	CASLRGNLPEQYF
TRBD1	TRBV19	TRBJ2-2	NA	TGTGCCAGTAGAACAGGGGGCAGGCACACCGGGGAGCTGTTTTTT	CASRTGGRHTGELFF
NA	TRBV5-1	TRBJ2-1	NA	TGCGCCAGCAGCTCTTTCGCCAGGGCAGGGGTTCAGGATGAGCAGTTCTTC	CASSSFARAGVQDEQFF
NA	TRBV5-4	TRBJ2-5	NA	TGTGCCAGCAGTTCACAGGGTTCGGCAGAGACCCAGTACTTC	CASSSQGSAETQYF
TRBD1	TRBV2	TRBJ1-1	NA	TGTGCCAGCAGAGTGGGACAGACAAGCTCCGAAGCTTTCTTT	CASRVGQTSSEAFF
TRBD1	TRBV30	TRBJ2-7	NA	TGTGCCTGGGAAGTAGGACAGGGGCTCTACGAGCAGTACTTC	CAWEVGQGLYEQYF
TRBD1	TRBV2	TRBJ2-5	NA	TGTGCCAGCACCCAACCAGGGGGACCAGCGGCACAAGAGACCCAGTACTTC	CASTQPGGPAAQETQYF
TRBD1	TRBV5-4	TRBJ1-1	NA	TGTGCCAGCATCAGACAGGGAGACACTGAAGCTTTCTTT	CASIRQGDTEAFF
TRBD2	TRBV7-2	TRBJ2-7	few	TGTGCCAGCAGCGAAGGGGCGGGGGACGCCTACGAGCAGTACTTC	CASSEGAGDAYEQYF
TRBD1	TRBV5-1	TRBJ2-3	NA	TGCGCCAGCAGCTTTGAGTGGGACAGGGAGACAGATACGCAGTATTTT	CASSFEWDRETDTQYF
TRBD1	TRBV29-1	TRBJ2-7	once	TGCAGCGTTAAGACAGGGGGCAGCTCCTACGAGCAGTACTTC	CSVKTGGSSYEQYF